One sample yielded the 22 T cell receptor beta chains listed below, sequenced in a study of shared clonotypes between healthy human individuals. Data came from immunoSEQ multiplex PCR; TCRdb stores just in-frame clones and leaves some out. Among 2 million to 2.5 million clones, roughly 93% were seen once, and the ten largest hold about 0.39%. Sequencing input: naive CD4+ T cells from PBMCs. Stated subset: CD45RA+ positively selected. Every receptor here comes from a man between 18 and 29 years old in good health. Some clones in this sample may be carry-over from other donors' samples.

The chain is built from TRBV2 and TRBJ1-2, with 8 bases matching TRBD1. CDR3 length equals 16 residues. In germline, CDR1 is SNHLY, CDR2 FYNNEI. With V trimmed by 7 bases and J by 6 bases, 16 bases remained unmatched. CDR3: CASTLLSSTGAHGYTF. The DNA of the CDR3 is TGTGCCAGCACCCTTCTTTCTTCGACAGGGGCCCATGGCTACACCTTC. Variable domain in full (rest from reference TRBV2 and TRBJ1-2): EPEVTQTPSHQVTQMGQEVILRCVPISNHLYFYWYRQILGQKVEFLVSFYNNEISEKSEIFDDQFSVERPDGSNFTLKIRSTKLEDSAMYFCASTLLSSTGAHGYTFGSGTRLTVV.

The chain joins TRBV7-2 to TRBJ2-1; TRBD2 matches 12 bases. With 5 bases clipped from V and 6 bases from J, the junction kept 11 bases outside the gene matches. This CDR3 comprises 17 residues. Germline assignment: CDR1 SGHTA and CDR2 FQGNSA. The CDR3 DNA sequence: TGTGCCAGCAGCGGCTCTAGCGGGAGGGGGAACGGCAATGAGCAGTTCTTC. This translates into CASSGSSGRGNGNEQFF. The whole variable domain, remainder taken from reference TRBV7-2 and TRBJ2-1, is GAGVSQSPSNKVTEKGKDVELRCDPISGHTALYWYRQSLGQGLEFLIYFQGNSAPDKSGLPSDRFSAERTGGSVSTLTIQRTQQEDSAVYLCASSGSSGRGNGNEQFFGPGTRLTVL.

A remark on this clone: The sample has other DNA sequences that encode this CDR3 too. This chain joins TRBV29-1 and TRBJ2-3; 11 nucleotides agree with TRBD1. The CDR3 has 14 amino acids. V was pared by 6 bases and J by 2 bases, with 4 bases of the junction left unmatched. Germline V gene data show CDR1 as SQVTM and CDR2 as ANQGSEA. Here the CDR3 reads CSVGQGASTDTQYF. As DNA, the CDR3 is TGCAGCGTCGGACAGGGGGCATCCACAGATACGCAGTATTTT.

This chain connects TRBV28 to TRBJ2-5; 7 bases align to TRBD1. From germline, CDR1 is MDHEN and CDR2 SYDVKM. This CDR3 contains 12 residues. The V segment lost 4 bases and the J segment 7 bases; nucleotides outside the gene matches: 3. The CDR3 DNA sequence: TGTGCCAGCAGTTCCTACAGGGGGACCCAGTACTTC. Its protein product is CASSSYRGTQYF.

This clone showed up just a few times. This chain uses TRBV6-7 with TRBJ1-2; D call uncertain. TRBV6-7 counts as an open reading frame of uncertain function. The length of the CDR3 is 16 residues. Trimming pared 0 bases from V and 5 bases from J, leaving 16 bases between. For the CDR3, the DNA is TGTGCCAGCAGTTACTCAGCTCTGGTTTATCGGTATGGCTACACCTTC. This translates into CASSYSALVYRYGYTF.

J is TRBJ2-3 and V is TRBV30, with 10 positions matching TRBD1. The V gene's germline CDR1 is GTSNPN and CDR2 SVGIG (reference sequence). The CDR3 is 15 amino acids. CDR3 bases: TGTGCGGGGGACAGGGGCACAGTTGGCACAGATACGCAGTATTTT. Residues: CAGDRGTVGTDTQYF. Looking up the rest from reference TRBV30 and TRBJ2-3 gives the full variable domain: SQTIHQWPATLVQPVGSPLSLECTVEGTSNPNLYWYRQAAGRGLQLLFYSVGIGQISSEVPQNLSASRPQDRQFILSSKKLLLSDSGFYLCAGDRGTVGTDTQYFGPGTRLTVL.

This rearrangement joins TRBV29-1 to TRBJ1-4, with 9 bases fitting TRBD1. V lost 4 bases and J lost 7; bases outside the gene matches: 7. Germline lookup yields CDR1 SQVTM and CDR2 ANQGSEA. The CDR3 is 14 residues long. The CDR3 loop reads CSVVTDRGGEKLFF. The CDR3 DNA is TGCAGCGTTGTCACTGACAGGGGGGGTGAAAAACTGTTTTTT.

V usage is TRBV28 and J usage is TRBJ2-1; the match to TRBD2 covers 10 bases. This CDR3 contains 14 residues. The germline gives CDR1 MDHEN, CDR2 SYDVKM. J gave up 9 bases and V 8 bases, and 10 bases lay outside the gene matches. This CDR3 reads CASPPPSGRPEQFF. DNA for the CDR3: TGTGCCAGCCCACCGCCTAGCGGGAGACCTGAGCAGTTCTTC.

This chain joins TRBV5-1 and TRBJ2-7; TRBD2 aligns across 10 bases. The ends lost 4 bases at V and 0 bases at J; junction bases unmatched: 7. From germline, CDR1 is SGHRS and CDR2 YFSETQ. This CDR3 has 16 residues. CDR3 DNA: TGCGCCAGCAGCGTCGAACTAGCGGGGTTCTCCTACGAGCAGTACTTC. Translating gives CASSVELAGFSYEQYF.

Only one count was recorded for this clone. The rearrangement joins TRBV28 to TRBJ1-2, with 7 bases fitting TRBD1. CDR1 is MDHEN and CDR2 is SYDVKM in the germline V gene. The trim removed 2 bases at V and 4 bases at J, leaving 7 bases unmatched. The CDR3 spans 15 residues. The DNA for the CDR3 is TGTGCCAGCAGTTTAGAAAGGGACAGTTTCTATGGCTACACCTTC. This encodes CASSLERDSFYGYTF.

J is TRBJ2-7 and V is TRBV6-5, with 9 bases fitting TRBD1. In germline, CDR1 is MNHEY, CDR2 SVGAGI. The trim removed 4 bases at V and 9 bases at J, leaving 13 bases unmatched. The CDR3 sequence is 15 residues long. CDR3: CASSSPGQGRWVQYF. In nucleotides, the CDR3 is TGTGCCAGCAGTTCTCCGGGACAGGGCCGATGGGTGCAGTACTTC.

The CDR3 protein is CASSVAGGRVPAYNEQFF. For the CDR3, the DNA is TGTGCCAGCAGCGTAGCGGGAGGGCGGGTACCGGCCTACAATGAGCAGTTCTTC. The chain couples TRBV9 to TRBJ2-1; 8 bases agree with TRBD2. CDR3 length equals 18 residues. V lost 0 bases and J lost 2; bases outside the gene matches: 10. From germline, CDR1 is SGDLS and CDR2 YYNGEE. Complete variable domain (other parts from reference TRBV9 and TRBJ2-1): DSGVTQTPKHLITATGQRVTLRCSPRSGDLSVYWYQQSLDQGLQFLIQYYNGEERAKGNILERFSAQQFPDLHSELNLSSLELGDSALYFCASSVAGGRVPAYNEQFFGPGTRLTVL.

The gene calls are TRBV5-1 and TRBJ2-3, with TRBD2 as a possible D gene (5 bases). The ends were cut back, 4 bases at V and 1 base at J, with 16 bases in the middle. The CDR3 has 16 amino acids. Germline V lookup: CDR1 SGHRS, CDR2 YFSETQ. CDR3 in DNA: TGCGCCAGCAGCCTCGGACTTCTCCGTGGCACAGATACGCAGTATTTT. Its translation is CASSLGLLRGTDTQYF.

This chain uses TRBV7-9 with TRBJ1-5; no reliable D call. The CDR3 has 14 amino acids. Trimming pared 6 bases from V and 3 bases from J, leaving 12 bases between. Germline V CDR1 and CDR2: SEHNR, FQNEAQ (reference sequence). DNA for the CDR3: TGTGCCAGCAGTTCTGACGGGTCCAATCAGCCCCAGCATTTT. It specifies CASSSDGSNQPQHF.

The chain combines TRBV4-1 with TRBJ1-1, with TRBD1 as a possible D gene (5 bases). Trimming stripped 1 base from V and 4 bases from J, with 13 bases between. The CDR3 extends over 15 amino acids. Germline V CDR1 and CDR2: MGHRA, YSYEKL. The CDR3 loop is CASSQVIGGITEAFF. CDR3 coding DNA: TGCGCCAGCAGCCAAGTAATTGGGGGTATCACTGAAGCTTTCTTT.

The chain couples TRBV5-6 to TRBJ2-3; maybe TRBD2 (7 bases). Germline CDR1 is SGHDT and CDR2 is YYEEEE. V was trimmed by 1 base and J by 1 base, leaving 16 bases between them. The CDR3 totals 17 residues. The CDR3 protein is CASSLKIIGGGTDTQYF. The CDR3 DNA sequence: TGTGCCAGCAGCTTGAAAATCATAGGGGGGGGCACAGATACGCAGTATTTT.

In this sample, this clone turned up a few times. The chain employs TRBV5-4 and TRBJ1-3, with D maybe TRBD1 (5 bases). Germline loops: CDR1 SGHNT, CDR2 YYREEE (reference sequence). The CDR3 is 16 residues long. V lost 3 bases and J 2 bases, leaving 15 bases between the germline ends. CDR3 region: CASSSGRTWAGNTIYF. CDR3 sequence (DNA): TGTGCCAGCAGCTCAGGGAGGACTTGGGCTGGAAACACCATATATTTT.

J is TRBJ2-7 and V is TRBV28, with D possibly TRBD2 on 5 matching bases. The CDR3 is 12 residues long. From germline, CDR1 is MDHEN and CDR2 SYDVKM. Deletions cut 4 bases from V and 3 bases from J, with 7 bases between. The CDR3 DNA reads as TGTGCCAGCAGTTACGGGGACTACGAGCAGTACTTC. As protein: CASSYGDYEQYF.

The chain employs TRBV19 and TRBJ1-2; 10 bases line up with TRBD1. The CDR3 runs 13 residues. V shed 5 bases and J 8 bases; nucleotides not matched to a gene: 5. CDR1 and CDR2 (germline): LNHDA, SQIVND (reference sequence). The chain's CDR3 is CASSGDRGWGYTF. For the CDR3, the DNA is TGTGCCAGTAGTGGGGACAGGGGTTGGGGCTACACCTTC.

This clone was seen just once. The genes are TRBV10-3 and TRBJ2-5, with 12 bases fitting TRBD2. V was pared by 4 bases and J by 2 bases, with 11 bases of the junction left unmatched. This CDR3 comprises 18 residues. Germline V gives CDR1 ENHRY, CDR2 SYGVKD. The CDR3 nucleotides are TGTGCCATCAGTGCAGGGGCGGCTAGCGGGAGGGGGCAAGAGACCCAGTACTTC. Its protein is CAISAGAASGRGQETQYF.

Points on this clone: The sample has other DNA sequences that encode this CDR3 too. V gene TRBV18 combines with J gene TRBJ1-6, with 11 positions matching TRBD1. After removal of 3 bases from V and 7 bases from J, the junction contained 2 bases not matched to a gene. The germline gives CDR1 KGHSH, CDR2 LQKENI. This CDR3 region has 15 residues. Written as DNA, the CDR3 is TGTGCCAGCTCACCCGGGACAGGGGGGAATTCACCCCTCCACTTT. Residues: CASSPGTGGNSPLHF.

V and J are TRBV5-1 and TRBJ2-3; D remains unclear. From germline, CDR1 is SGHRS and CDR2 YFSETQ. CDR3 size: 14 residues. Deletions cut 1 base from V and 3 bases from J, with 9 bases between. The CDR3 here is CASSLTPYTDTQYF. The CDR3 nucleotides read TGCGCCAGCAGCTTGACTCCGTATACAGATACGCAGTATTTT.